This is a list of T cell receptor beta chains from one sample in a study of early T cells in non-severe SARS-CoV-2 infection. TCRdb re-called the 5' RACE reads with MiXCR, one entry per CDR3 protein. The sample yields 70,000 to 75,000 distinct CDR3 sequences, roughly 13% seen once. The sequencing sample was made of whole blood. These TCRs come from an adult who was a healthcare worker with PCR-confirmed SARS-CoV-2 infection or an uninfected control (not recorded which). Each CDR3 is given with its conserved first and last residue. D genes are given only for firm matches. Clone size appears in some rows only: once, few, many, or a class for an expanded clone.

CDR3nt	CDR3aa	abundance	j_gene	v_gene	d_gene
TGCGCCAGCAGCTCCTCAGGGAGCGGAGAGACCCAGTACTTC	CASSSSGSGETQYF	NA	TRBJ2-5	TRBV5-1	NA
TGTGCCAGCAGCTTCCTAGCGGGGGGGCCAGAGGTGGTGGATACGCAGTATTTT	CASSFLAGGPEVVDTQYF	NA	TRBJ2-3	TRBV5-6	TRBD2
TGTGCCAGCTCACCAAGGCTAGCGGGGGGGAGCTCCTACAATGAGCAGTTCTTC	CASSPRLAGGSSYNEQFF	few	TRBJ2-1	TRBV18	TRBD2
TGTGCCAGCAGCTCGGGGGGCTATGGCTACACCTTC	CASSSGGYGYTF	many	TRBJ1-2	TRBV11-2	NA
TGTGCCAGCAGCTTAGGGCCCAACAACTATGGCTACACCTTC	CASSLGPNNYGYTF	many	TRBJ1-2	TRBV11-2	NA
TGCGCCAGCAGCCAGAAAGGGACCCAGTACTTC	CASSQKGTQYF	few	TRBJ2-5	TRBV4-1	NA
TGCAGCGTTGCTCCCCGGATTTCGTTCACAGATACGCAGTATTTT	CSVAPRISFTDTQYF	few	TRBJ2-3	TRBV29-1	NA
TGTGCCGACCTGGACAGGGGAAATGAAAAACTGTTTTTT	CADLDRGNEKLFF	NA	TRBJ1-4	TRBV19	TRBD1
TGTGCCAGCAGCCTGGCGGGGGCCTACGAGCAGTACTTC	CASSLAGAYEQYF	NA	TRBJ2-7	TRBV3-1	TRBD2
TGCGCCAGCAACCGGCCGCCCGGTCTCGAGCAGTACTTC	CASNRPPGLEQYF	NA	TRBJ2-7	TRBV5-1	NA
TGTGCCAGCAGCTTAGGGTACAATGAGCAGTTCTTC	CASSLGYNEQFF	many	TRBJ2-1	TRBV7-9	NA
TGTGCCAGCAGCCTAGAAAGGGGCCTGCATCAGCCCCAGCATTTT	CASSLERGLHQPQHF	many	TRBJ1-5	TRBV7-2	NA
TGTGCCAGCAAGGGGGTAGAATCCTACGAGCAGTACTTC	CASKGVESYEQYF	few	TRBJ2-7	TRBV28	NA
TGCAGTGCCCGGGCCCAGGGGCGCGAGCAGTACTTC	CSARAQGREQYF	NA	TRBJ2-7	TRBV20-1	NA
TGCGCCAGCAGCCAAGACAGACACGTGAATGACGGGGATCAGCCCCAGCATTTT	CASSQDRHVNDGDQPQHF	NA	TRBJ1-5	TRBV4-3	NA
TGCAGTGCCATCCGGGACGGGACCTACGAGCAGTACTTC	CSAIRDGTYEQYF	NA	TRBJ2-7	TRBV20-1	NA
TGTGCCAGCAGTGTAGTACAGGGGACAGATACGCAGTATTTT	CASSVVQGTDTQYF	few	TRBJ2-3	TRBV6-1	TRBD1
TGTGCCAGCTCACCAATTTCCAGGGCATACACTGAAGCTTTCTTT	CASSPISRAYTEAFF	NA	TRBJ1-1	TRBV18	NA
TGTGCCAGCAGCTTTAAGGGGTACGAGCAGTACTTC	CASSFKGYEQYF	NA	TRBJ2-7	TRBV5-5	NA
TGCAGCGTTGCCCAGGGGGCGACCACTGAAGCTTTCTTT	CSVAQGATTEAFF	NA	TRBJ1-1	TRBV29-1	TRBD1
TGTGCCAGCAGCTGGGACAGGGGTGAAAAACTGTTTTTT	CASSWDRGEKLFF	few	TRBJ1-4	TRBV5-4	TRBD1
TGTGCCAGCAGCTTAATCTCCGGGACGGCTTACAATGAGCAGTTCTTC	CASSLISGTAYNEQFF	NA	TRBJ2-1	TRBV7-8	NA
TGTGCCAGCTCCCCGACCGACAGGGGCTACGAGCAGTACTTC	CASSPTDRGYEQYF	NA	TRBJ2-7	TRBV7-6	TRBD1
TGTGCCAGCAGCCAAGATTCCCGGGGGAGACTCACAGATACGCAGTATTTT	CASSQDSRGRLTDTQYF	many	TRBJ2-3	TRBV4-2	NA
TGTGCCAGCAGCCGACAGGGCGAGGTGGGCGAGCAGTACTTC	CASSRQGEVGEQYF	once	TRBJ2-7	TRBV6-5	TRBD1
TGCAGCGTTGACAGGGCCTTTCATTATGGCTACACCTTC	CSVDRAFHYGYTF	few	TRBJ1-2	TRBV29-1	NA
TGTGCCAGCAGTTTGGCTAAGACAGGCGGCGAGACCCAGTACTTC	CASSLAKTGGETQYF	NA	TRBJ2-5	TRBV28	NA